Listed here are 25 T cell receptor beta chains from one sample, sequenced in a study of OX40 agonist ivuxolimab in advanced cancers. Libraries were prepared by immunoSEQ multiplex PCR; TCRdb keeps only in-frame clonotypes and omits some of them. Here the sample spans approximately 79,000 clones, less than 90% being singletons. The sequencing used CD4+ or CD8+ T cells sorted from blood, collected in a trial of the OX40 agonist ivuxolimab. Receptors were obtained from an adult with an advanced solid tumor such as melanoma, head and neck, liver or kidney cancer.

In its sample, this clone was seen a few times. This chain connects TRBV9 to TRBJ1-5, with D maybe TRBD1 (5 bases). Germline values: CDR1 SGDLS, CDR2 YYNGEE. There are 14 residues in the CDR3. V was shortened by 5 bases and J by 0 bases, with 9 bases between the two germline ends. The CDR3 loop reads CASSTGYSNQPQHF. DNA of the CDR3: TGTGCCAGCAGTACAGGCTATAGCAATCAGCCCCAGCATTTT.

The chain uses TRBV6-1 and TRBJ2-7; 7 nucleotides align to TRBD1. Trimming took 5 bases from V and 3 from J; bases not matched to a gene: 10. The length of the CDR3 is 15 residues. From germline, CDR1 is MNHNS and CDR2 SASEGT. The CDR3 DNA reads TGTGCCAGCAGTCCTAACCACAGGGGTGGCTACGAGCAGTACTTC. Amino acids: CASSPNHRGGYEQYF.

This chain joins TRBV19 and TRBJ1-1, with a possible D match to TRBD1 (5 bases). The germline gives CDR1 LNHDA, CDR2 SQIVND (reference sequence). V was trimmed by 4 bases and J by 2 bases, leaving 14 bases between them. The CDR3 runs 15 residues. The CDR3 sequence is CASSTRQLINTEAFF. The CDR3 nucleotides read TGTGCCAGTAGTACCCGACAGCTAATAAACACTGAAGCTTTCTTT.

The rearrangement links TRBV19 to TRBJ2-3; no clear D gene. V gave up 5 bases and J gave up 6 bases, with 12 bases separating them. Germline CDR1 is LNHDA and CDR2 is SQIVND (reference sequence). The CDR3 is 13 residues long. For the CDR3, the DNA is TGTGCCAGTAGTCCACATCTTGCTGATACGCAGTATTTT. Its protein product is CASSPHLADTQYF.

This clone was detected only a few times. The J gene is TRBJ2-7, the V gene TRBV7-2; TRBD2 matches at 7 bases. The germline gives CDR1 SGHTA, CDR2 FQGNSA. The CDR3 consists of 15 residues. Germline trimming cut 5 bases from V and 2 bases from J; bases unmatched to any gene: 9. CDR3 region: CASSRGGGDAYEQYF. CDR3 bases: TGTGCCAGCAGCCGAGGTGGGGGGGATGCCTACGAGCAGTACTTC.

This sequence joins TRBV10-3 and TRBJ1-2; D call uncertain. The CDR3 spans 14 residues. CDR1 and CDR2 (germline): ENHRY, SYGVKD. The ends were cut back, 4 bases at V and 3 bases at J, with 12 bases in the middle. The DNA for the CDR3 is TGTGCCATCAGTGCCAGTCGTTGGGACTATGGCTACACCTTC. Protein: CAISASRWDYGYTF.

The J gene is TRBJ2-1, the V gene TRBV5-1; 15 bases fit TRBD2. The CDR3 has 16 amino acids. Germline V gene lookup returns CDR1 SGHRS and CDR2 YFSETQ. J lost 6 bases, V lost 2 bases, and 3 bases had no gene match. CDR3 sequence reads: CASSFRTSGRGNEQFF. The CDR3 DNA sequence: TGCGCCAGCAGCTTTCGGACTAGCGGGAGGGGCAATGAGCAGTTCTTC.

The CDR3 DNA is TGTGCCAGCAGCTTGGGTGGGAGCGCGGTTTCCTACAATGAGCAGTTCTTC. Translated, it gives CASSLGGSAVSYNEQFF. V and J are TRBV11-2 and TRBJ2-1, with a weak D call TRBD2 (5 bases). The germline V gene encodes CDR1 SGHAT and CDR2 FQNNGV. Trimming left V 3 bases short and J 1 base short, with 16 bases between. The CDR3 has 17 residues.

The chain couples TRBV19 to TRBJ1-2; possibly TRBD1 for D (6 bases). Trimming removed 11 bases from V and 4 bases from J, with 17 bases in between. This CDR3 contains 13 residues. Germline CDR1 LNHDA, CDR2 SQIVND (reference sequence). CDR3 sequence: CACTTDSIYGYTF. CDR3 DNA sequence: TGTGCCTGTACTACGGACAGTATCTATGGCTACACCTTC.

This chain links TRBV6-6 with TRBJ1-2; D call uncertain. CDR3 length equals 13 residues. In germline, CDR1 is MNHNY, CDR2 SVGAGI (reference sequence). The V gene lost 6 bases and the J gene lost 6 bases, with 14 bases spanning the gap. The CDR3: CASRKAQANGYTF. The DNA of the CDR3 is TGTGCCAGCAGAAAAGCCCAGGCCAATGGCTACACCTTC.

V usage is TRBV5-5 and J usage is TRBJ1-3; D is undetermined. Germline loops: CDR1 SGHKS, CDR2 YYEKEE (reference sequence). The CDR3 has 15 amino acids. The V gene lost 4 bases and the J gene lost 0 bases, with 11 bases spanning the gap. The CDR3 sequence is CASSGNRVSGNTIYF. CDR3 coding DNA: TGTGCCAGCAGCGGAAATCGAGTCTCTGGAAACACCATATATTTT.

The rearrangement joins TRBV19 to TRBJ2-7, with TRBD2 matching over 12 bases. The CDR3 consists of 15 residues. The V segment lost 6 bases and the J segment 5 bases; nucleotides outside the gene matches: 8. Germline CDR1 and CDR2: LNHDA and SQIVND (reference sequence). The CDR3 region is CASRSQTSGRHEQYF. The CDR3, as DNA: TGTGCCAGTAGATCCCAGACTAGCGGGAGACACGAGCAGTACTTC. Drawing the rest from reference TRBV19 and TRBJ2-7, the complete variable domain is DGGITQSPKYLFRKEGQNVTLSCEQNLNHDAMYWYRQDPGQGLRLIYYSQIVNDFQKGDIAEGYSVSREKKESFPLTVTSAQKNPTAFYLCASRSQTSGRHEQYFGPGTRLTVT.

About this clone: A much larger clone lies one base from this, so it may be a read error. This sample includes further DNA sequences coding for the same CDR3. The chain is built from TRBV7-2 and TRBJ1-2; D is undetermined. V was trimmed by 4 bases and J by 8 bases, leaving 23 bases between them. Germline CDR1 is SGHTA and CDR2 is FQGNSA. The CDR3 consists of 16 residues. CDR3 in amino acids: CASSSSRISPFGGYTF. Written as DNA, the CDR3 is TGTGCCAGCAGCTCCTCCCGGATTTCGCCGTTTGGAGGCTACACCTTC.

This sequence joins TRBV15 and TRBJ2-7; TRBD1 is a possible D gene (6 bases). The CDR3 spans 15 residues. V was cut by 3 bases and J by 2 bases, with 14 bases left in between. Germline V gene sequence: CDR1 LNHNV, CDR2 YYDKDF (reference sequence). As DNA, the CDR3 is TGTGCCACCAGCAGCTACAGGGTGCCCGCCTACGAGCAGTACTTC. Encoded protein: CATSSYRVPAYEQYF.

The rearrangement links TRBV7-3 to TRBJ2-7; a possible D gene is TRBD1 (5 bases). This CDR3 is built from 11 residues. The germline gives CDR1 SGHTA, CDR2 FQGTGA. With 6 bases removed from V and 5 bases from J, the gap between germline ends came to 8 bases. The DNA for the CDR3 is TGTGCCAGCAGTCAGGGTGACGAGCAGTACTTC. This sequence encodes CASSQGDEQYF.

The chain couples TRBV7-9 to TRBJ2-2, with 13 bases that match TRBD2. Germline trimming cut 5 bases from V and 5 bases from J; bases unmatched to any gene: 14. Germline-derived CDR1 and CDR2 are SEHNR and FQNEAQ (reference sequence). The CDR3 extends over 19 amino acids. CDR3 residues: CASSTRGLAGAEGTGELFF. CDR3 nucleotide sequence: TGTGCCAGCAGCACCCGCGGACTAGCGGGAGCTGAGGGAACCGGGGAGCTGTTTTTT. Together with reference TRBV7-9 and TRBJ2-2, the CDR3 gives the full variable domain: DTGVSQNPRHKITKRGQNVTFRCDPISEHNRLYWYRQTLGQGPEFLTYFQNEAQLEKSRLLSDRFSAERPKGSFSTLEIQRTEQGDSAMYLCASSTRGLAGAEGTGELFFGEGSRLTVL.

A note on this clone: Compared with germline, one end of the junction differs, possibly owing to a read error. The chain combines TRBV6-1 with TRBJ1-2; no reliable D call. The CDR3 has 12 residues. Germline loops: CDR1 MNHNS, CDR2 SASEGT. CDR3 nucleotide sequence: TGTGCCAGCAGTGAATTTTCGACTCCATTCTTGTGG. It codes for CASSEFSTPFLW.

The rearrangement links TRBV5-1 to TRBJ2-3; 8 bases are a match to TRBD2. V trimming: 0 bases; J trimming: 6 bases; junction bases outside the gene matches: 12. Per the germline V gene, CDR1 is SGHRS and CDR2 is YFSETQ. This CDR3 comprises 17 residues. The CDR3, as DNA: TGCGCCAGCAGCTTGGCCCTACTGAGCGGGAGAGCTGATACGCAGTATTTT. As protein: CASSLALLSGRADTQYF.

The V and J genes are TRBV7-2 and TRBJ2-3; the D is unclear. Deletions cut 5 bases from V and 0 bases from J, with 9 bases between. Per germline, CDR1 SGHTA and CDR2 FQGNSA. This CDR3 contains 14 residues. The CDR3 loop is CASSPFGSTDTQYF. For the CDR3, the DNA is TGTGCCAGCAGCCCCTTTGGAAGCACAGATACGCAGTATTTT.

In this sample, this clone turned up a few times. This chain uses TRBV7-2 with TRBJ1-6, with 7 positions matching TRBD1. The CDR3 totals 17 residues. Germline CDR1 and CDR2: SGHTA and FQGNSA. Losses at the gene ends were 3 bases for V and 2 bases for J; bases not matched to a gene: 7. CDR3 in amino acids: CASSLDRKGTYNSPLHF. Here the CDR3 DNA reads TGTGCCAGCAGCTTGGACAGGAAGGGCACCTATAATTCACCCCTCCACTTT.

This clone was found once. The chain couples TRBV6-6 to TRBJ2-7; tentative D call: TRBD1 (5 bases). Germline V lookup: CDR1 MNHNY, CDR2 SVGAGI (reference sequence). Trimming shortened V by 5 bases and J by 1 base, and 18 bases separated the two germline ends. The CDR3 is 16 amino acids. The CDR3 nucleotides read TGTGCCAGCAGTACGATTGACAGAACCCTTTCCTACGAGCAGTACTTC. This translates into CASSTIDRTLSYEQYF.

This chain uses TRBV13 with TRBJ1-2; D is unclear. The CDR3 extends over 14 amino acids. CDR1 PRHDT and CDR2 FYEKMQ come from the germline V gene (reference sequence). The V end lost 4 bases, the J end lost 4 bases, and 13 bases lay between the germline ends. The CDR3 spells CASSSARGTYGYTF. The CDR3, as DNA: TGTGCCAGCAGCTCTGCCCGAGGAACCTATGGCTACACCTTC.

This clone occurred a few times. The rearrangement joins TRBV7-2 to TRBJ1-1; D is unresolved. Germline lookup yields CDR1 SGHTA and CDR2 FQGNSA. Trimming cost V 3 bases and J 1 base, with 9 bases left between them. The CDR3 is made up of 14 amino acids. The CDR3 sequence: CASSFYTSNTEAFF. In DNA form, the CDR3 reads TGTGCCAGCAGCTTTTACACTTCGAACACTGAAGCTTTCTTT.

The chain carries TRBV7-2 and TRBJ1-3; D is unclear. Trimming cost V 3 bases and J 3 bases, with 12 bases left between them. Germline V CDR1 and CDR2: SGHTA, FQGNSA. CDR3 size: 15 residues. The CDR3 bases are TGTGCCAGCAGCTTCGGAGTATCTGGTGGAAACACCATATATTTT. Residues: CASSFGVSGGNTIYF.

The chain uses TRBV27 and TRBJ1-4, with D maybe TRBD1 (6 bases). This CDR3 is built from 15 residues. V was cut by 5 bases and J by 7 bases, with 17 bases left in between. Germline V gene sequence: CDR1 MNHEY, CDR2 SMNVEV (reference sequence). CDR3 residues: CASSQGLAGIEKLFF. DNA for the CDR3: TGTGCCAGCAGTCAGGGGCTGGCAGGGATTGAAAAACTGTTTTTT.